The next 32 T cell receptor beta chains were all read from a single sample in a study of blood T cells in healthy people across ages. For the second PCR, which ran for roughly 6 to 11 cycles, a sample-barcoded 5' primer and a J-beta primer mix were used. Each CDR3 protein is one row after TCRdb ran MiXCR on the 5' RACE reads. The data contain roughly 1.5 million distinct CDR3 sequences, approximately 39% of them singletons. Sequenced: blood. These receptors were taken from a woman younger than 35 in good health.

The genes are TRBV5-6 and TRBJ2-4, with a possible D match to TRBD2 (5 bases). The germline V gene encodes CDR1 SGHDT and CDR2 YYEEEE. Deletions cut 3 bases from V and 0 bases from J, with 16 bases between. CDR3 length: 17 residues. CDR3 region: CASSSFVGKIAKNIQYF. DNA of the CDR3: TGTGCCAGCAGCTCATTTGTCGGGAAGATAGCCAAAAACATTCAGTACTTC.

The CDR3 reads CSARDRRDRGLYEQYF. The CDR3 bases are TGCAGTGCTAGAGATCGCCGGGACAGGGGACTCTACGAGCAGTACTTC. The chain employs TRBV20-1 and TRBJ2-5, with 10 positions matching TRBD1. Near its end, the DNA agrees better with TRBJ2-7, so the J call may be wrong. CDR1 is DFQATT, CDR2 SNEGSKA, per germline (reference sequence). This CDR3 region has 16 residues.

The sample holds many counts of this clonotype. The chain carries TRBV13 and TRBJ2-7; 13 nucleotides agree with TRBD2. The CDR3 spans 15 residues. Germline V gene sequence: CDR1 PRHDT, CDR2 FYEKMQ (reference sequence). After removal of 6 bases from V and 2 bases from J, the junction contained 4 bases not matched to a gene. Written as DNA, the CDR3 is TGTGCCAGCAGTCTCGGACTAGCGGGAGCCTACGAGCAGTACTTC. Amino acid sequence: CASSLGLAGAYEQYF.

The V gene is TRBV4-3, the J gene TRBJ2-6; D is possibly TRBD1 (6 bases). The CDR3 contains 16 residues. V was trimmed by 1 base and J by 4 bases, leaving 11 bases between them. Germline V lookup: CDR1 LGHNA, CDR2 YSLEER. The CDR3 coding sequence is TGCGCCAGCAGCCAAGTTCTGGGGGCCGGGGCCAACGTCCTGACTTTC. Translated, it gives CASSQVLGAGANVLTF.

This chain uses TRBV5-5 with TRBJ1-6; D uncertain. Germline V lookup: CDR1 SGHKS, CDR2 YYEKEE (reference sequence). CDR3 size: 16 residues. The V and J ends lost 0 bases and 7 bases respectively, with 14 bases between them. CDR3 DNA: TGTGCCAGCAGCTTGGATTGGGGTCTTGTGAATTCACCCCTCCACTTT. As protein: CASSLDWGLVNSPLHF.

This clonotype was picked up a small number of times. J is TRBJ2-7 and V is TRBV20-1; D remains ambiguous. The CDR3 sequence is 13 residues long. Germline CDR1 DFQATT, CDR2 SNEGSKA (reference sequence). The V end lost 3 bases, the J end lost 0 bases, and 9 bases lay between the germline ends. The CDR3 nucleotides are TGCAGTGCTAGTATTCGCAGCTCCTACGAGCAGTACTTC. This translates into CSASIRSSYEQYF.

The V and J genes are TRBV9 and TRBJ1-3; 7 nucleotides agree with TRBD1. CDR1 is SGDLS and CDR2 is YYNGEE in the germline V gene. J was trimmed by 0 bases and V by 4 bases; bases with no gene match: 10. The length of the CDR3 is 17 residues. The CDR3 sequence: CASSPRQGSDSGNTIYF. As DNA, the CDR3 is TGTGCCAGCAGCCCCCGACAGGGATCCGACTCTGGAAACACCATATATTTT.

In this sample, this clonotype turned up many times. The J gene is TRBJ2-1, the V gene TRBV27; 12 bases map to TRBD2. V lost 4 bases and J lost 8; bases outside the gene matches: 9. CDR3 length: 16 residues. Looked up from germline, CDR1 is MNHEY and CDR2 is SMNVEV (reference sequence). CDR3 loop: CASSSTSGSAIHEQFF. As DNA, the CDR3 is TGTGCCAGCAGTTCGACTAGCGGGAGTGCAATCCATGAGCAGTTCTTC.

The sample holds a few counts of this clonotype. The gene calls are TRBV7-2 and TRBJ1-6, with TRBD1 matching over 7 bases. V lost 4 bases to trimming and J lost 4 bases; unmatched junction nucleotides: 4. The CDR3 contains 15 residues. CDR1 is SGHTA and CDR2 is FQGNSA in the germline V gene. CDR3 sequence reads: CASSSRGQYNSPLHF. The CDR3 DNA is TGTGCCAGCAGCTCTCGGGGACAGTATAATTCACCCCTCCACTTT.

The CDR3 nucleotides read TGTGCCAGCAGCCCTGATTCCGACAATGAGCAGTACTTC. Protein product: CASSPDSDNEQYF. The genes are TRBV28 and TRBJ2-7, with unresolved D. The CDR3 contains 13 residues. Germline V gene lookup returns CDR1 MDHEN and CDR2 SYDVKM. The V end was cut by 6 bases, the J end by 7 bases, with 16 bases between.

The rearrangement uses TRBV19 and TRBJ1-2; no definite D call. From germline, CDR1 is LNHDA and CDR2 SQIVND (reference sequence). This CDR3 comprises 12 residues. Deletions cut 0 bases from V and 8 bases from J, with 7 bases between. The CDR3 DNA reads as TGTGCCAGTAGTATAGAGTTTCGCGGCTACACCTTC. As protein: CASSIEFRGYTF. The full variable domain, with the rest looked up from reference TRBV19 and TRBJ1-2, is DGGITQSPKYLFRKEGQNVTLSCEQNLNHDAMYWYRQDPGQGLRLIYYSQIVNDFQKGDIAEGYSVSREKKESFPLTVTSAQKNPTAFYLCASSIEFRGYTFGSGTRLTVV.

This clonotype was found once. This sequence joins TRBV18 and TRBJ2-1; no clear D gene. Between the trimmed V and J ends, which lost 3 bases and 13 bases, there was a span of 19 bases. The CDR3 consists of 14 residues. In germline, CDR1 is KGHSH, CDR2 LQKENI. Here the CDR3 DNA reads TGTGCCAGCTCACCCGTTGGGGTTGGCGAGACCCAGTTCTTC. Its protein product is CASSPVGVGETQFF.

The chain recombines TRBV20-1 with TRBJ2-1, with D possibly matching TRBD2 (5 bases). Germline-derived CDR1 and CDR2 are DFQATT and SNEGSKA (reference sequence). Trimming removed 3 bases from V and 8 bases from J, with 17 bases in between. The CDR3 runs to 14 residues. Written as DNA, the CDR3 is TGCAGTGCTAGTAAGGGTTCGAGGGAGTATGAGCAGTTCTTC. Translation: CSASKGSREYEQFF.

The rearrangement links TRBV28 to TRBJ2-1; D ambiguous. The J call is doubtful: the DNA matches TRBJ2-7 better. CDR3 size: 16 residues. Germline assignment: CDR1 MDHEN and CDR2 SYDVKM. The CDR3 protein is CASSPLSRSIYNEQYF. CDR3 coding DNA: TGTGCCAGCAGCCCCTTATCGCGATCAATCTACAATGAGCAGTACTTC.

This clonotype was found a few times. The chain is built from TRBV20-1 and TRBJ1-1; perhaps TRBD1 as D (5 bases). Per germline, CDR1 DFQATT and CDR2 SNEGSKA (reference sequence). Trimming pared 0 bases from V and 2 bases from J, leaving 7 bases between. This CDR3 comprises 13 residues. The CDR3 sequence is CSAREQGNTEAFF. The CDR3 DNA reads TGCAGTGCTAGAGAGCAGGGCAACACTGAAGCTTTCTTT.

This clonotype was seen many times. The DNA of the CDR3 is TGTGCCAGCAGCTTAGTTCTGACCAGCAATGAGCAGTTCTTC. Protein sequence: CASSLVLTSNEQFF. The chain combines TRBV7-9 with TRBJ2-1; no reliable D call. Germline V gene sequence: CDR1 SEHNR, CDR2 FQNEAQ (reference sequence). The CDR3 runs to 14 residues. V shed 1 base and J shed 6 bases, with 10 bases lying between them. Full variable domain (outside the CDR3, taken from reference TRBV7-9 and TRBJ2-1): DTGVSQNPRHKITKRGQNVTFRCDPISEHNRLYWYRQTLGQGPEFLTYFQNEAQLEKSRLLSDRFSAERPKGSFSTLEIQRTEQGDSAMYLCASSLVLTSNEQFFGPGTRLTVL.

This clonotype was recorded a few times. The chain has TRBV18 and TRBJ2-7; D is uncertain. V was trimmed by 3 bases and J by 0 bases, leaving 15 bases between them. The CDR3 consists of 16 residues. The germline gives CDR1 KGHSH, CDR2 LQKENI. The DNA of the CDR3 is TGTGCCAGCTCACCGTTGGGCAGAGTCACCTCCTACGAGCAGTACTTC. It codes for CASSPLGRVTSYEQYF.

This chain uses TRBV10-2 with TRBJ2-3; D possibly corresponds to TRBD1 (6 bases). The CDR3 extends over 13 amino acids. The ends were cut back, 6 bases at V and 5 bases at J, with 12 bases in the middle. The germline gives CDR1 WSHSY, CDR2 SAAADI. CDR3 loop: CASRREGGDTQYF. The CDR3 region has the DNA TGCGCCAGCAGACGCGAAGGGGGAGATACGCAGTATTTT.

This sequence joins TRBV4-1 and TRBJ1-1; 7 bases agree with TRBD1. Germline loops: CDR1 MGHRA, CDR2 YSYEKL. The CDR3 spans 16 residues. Trimming removed 4 bases from V and 3 bases from J; junction bases left unmatched: 11. The CDR3 sequence is CASSLLRGGADTEAFF. DNA of the CDR3: TGCGCCAGCAGCCTCCTAAGAGGGGGCGCGGACACTGAAGCTTTCTTT.

This clonotype was observed a few times. The CDR3, as DNA: TGTGCCACCAGCAGAGATCCGGGCGGGGGGAAGTACAATGAGCAGTTCTTC. It yields the protein CATSRDPGGGKYNEQFF. The chain employs TRBV15 and TRBJ2-1; 8 positions agree with TRBD2. Trimming cost V 0 bases and J 4 bases; bases outside gene matches: 8. Germline lookup yields CDR1 LNHNV and CDR2 YYDKDF (reference sequence). The CDR3 sequence is 17 residues long. Looking up the rest from reference TRBV15 and TRBJ2-1 gives the full variable domain: DAMVIQNPRYQVTQFGKPVTLSCSQTLNHNVMYWYQQKSSQAPKLLFHYYDKDFNNEADTPDNFQSRRPNTSFCFLDIRSPGLGDTAMYLCATSRDPGGGKYNEQFFGPGTRLTVL.

This chain connects TRBV12-3 or TRBV12-4 to TRBJ2-3, with D perhaps given as TRBD1 or TRBD2 (6 bases each). The CDR3 extends over 17 amino acids. The V and J ends lost 7 bases and 4 bases respectively, with 24 bases between them. CDR3 sequence: CASTIPGGRVGADTQYF. The CDR3 DNA follows: TGTGCCAGCACCATCCCCGGGGGCAGGGTAGGCGCAGATACGCAGTATTTT.

This chain uses TRBV6-2 or TRBV6-3 with TRBJ2-7, with TRBD2 matching over 14 bases. The J call is in doubt because the DNA end fits TRBJ2-1 better. Germline lookup yields CDR1 MNHEY and CDR2 SVGEGT. The CDR3 runs 17 residues. In DNA, the CDR3 is TGTGCCAGCAGACAAGGACTAGCGGGAGGCCCATACAATGAGCAGTTCTTC. This sequence encodes CASRQGLAGGPYNEQFF.

This clonotype was counted a few times. This chain links TRBV6-6 with TRBJ1-2; D gene ambiguous. The germline V and J ends were trimmed by 9 bases and 3 bases, with 14 bases remaining between them. Germline CDR1 MNHNY, CDR2 SVGAGI (reference sequence). The CDR3 consists of 13 residues. The CDR3 DNA reads as TGTGCCAGTCGGTTTGACAATGACTATGGCTACACCTTC. Translation: CASRFDNDYGYTF.

In this sample, this clonotype turned up a few times. The chain employs TRBV20-1 and TRBJ2-1, with D perhaps matching TRBD2 (5 bases). The CDR3 is 14 residues long. The V and J ends lost 2 bases and 7 bases respectively, with 15 bases between them. CDR1 and CDR2 (germline): DFQATT, SNEGSKA (reference sequence). The CDR3 spells CSARTRPRGNEQFF. DNA for the CDR3: TGCAGTGCTAGAACCCGACCCCGAGGGAATGAGCAGTTCTTC.

The J gene is TRBJ2-1, the V gene TRBV27, with 10 bases identical to TRBD2. J was trimmed by 8 bases and V by 4 bases; bases with no gene match: 11. The CDR3 consists of 16 residues. The germline V gene has CDR1 MNHEY and CDR2 SMNVEV (reference sequence). This CDR3 is CASSYGAGGPMDEQFF. The CDR3 DNA follows: TGTGCCAGCAGTTACGGAGCGGGGGGGCCGATGGATGAGCAGTTCTTC.

The chain recombines TRBV7-2 with TRBJ2-1, with 7 nucleotides matching TRBD1. The CDR3 loop spans 13 amino acids. V dropped 7 bases and J dropped 6; count of bases not matched to a gene: 6. Germline CDR1 SGHTA, CDR2 FQGNSA. CDR3 DNA: TGTGCCAGCAACTGGTCAGGGGGCAATGAGCAGTTCTTC. The encoded protein is CASNWSGGNEQFF.

This clonotype was counted only a few times. The chain couples TRBV6-5 to TRBJ2-5, with 11 bases aligning to TRBD2. This CDR3 has 16 residues. V dropped 7 bases and J dropped 5; count of bases not matched to a gene: 12. The germline V gene has CDR1 MNHEY and CDR2 SVGAGI. The CDR3: CASNLVAGGPGETQYF. CDR3 bases: TGTGCCAGCAACCTTGTAGCGGGGGGGCCTGGGGAGACCCAGTACTTC.

This clonotype was found a few times. In DNA, the CDR3 is TGTGCCAGCAGCCGATCCCCGGGACAAAACATTCAGTACTTC. Its translation: CASSRSPGQNIQYF. V is TRBV28 and J is TRBJ2-4; D tentatively reads TRBD1 or TRBD2 (5 bases each). The germline gives CDR1 MDHEN, CDR2 SYDVKM. The CDR3 is made up of 14 amino acids. Trimming cost V 6 bases and J 5 bases, with 14 bases left between them.

The chain is built from TRBV20-1 and TRBJ2-7; 14 bases align to TRBD2. After removal of 3 bases from V and 5 bases from J, the junction contained 3 bases not matched to a gene. The CDR3 is made up of 14 amino acids. The V gene's germline CDR1 is DFQATT and CDR2 SNEGSKA (reference sequence). The CDR3 loop reads CSASLGLAGDEQYF. CDR3 in DNA: TGCAGTGCTAGTCTGGGACTAGCGGGGGACGAGCAGTACTTC.

V usage is TRBV27 and J usage is TRBJ2-5; maybe TRBD1 (6 bases). Deletions cut 5 bases from V and 2 bases from J, with 12 bases between. The CDR3 extends over 14 amino acids. Germline-derived CDR1 and CDR2 are MNHEY and SMNVEV (reference sequence). In nucleotides, the CDR3 is TGTGCCAGCAGTGCGGAACAGGGACAAGAGACCCAGTACTTC. Its translation is CASSAEQGQETQYF.

This clonotype was picked up a small number of times. This sequence joins TRBV7-2 and TRBJ2-5; possibly TRBD1 for D (8 bases). The CDR3 runs 16 residues. The ends were cut back, 1 base at V and 5 bases at J, with 17 bases in the middle. In germline, CDR1 is SGHTA, CDR2 FQGNSA. CDR3 sequence: CASSLDVHRGGETQYF. The CDR3 DNA reads as TGTGCCAGCAGCTTAGATGTACACAGGGGGGGCGAGACCCAGTACTTC.

V usage is TRBV9 and J usage is TRBJ2-3, with D possibly TRBD1 on 5 matching bases. CDR3 size: 15 residues. Germline V gene data show CDR1 as SGDLS and CDR2 as YYNGEE. Deletions cut 0 bases from V and 5 bases from J, with 13 bases between. For the CDR3, the DNA is TGTGCCAGCAGCGTAGTGGGGCAGGCCGGAGATACGCAGTATTTT. Its translation is CASSVVGQAGDTQYF.